These 30 T cell receptor beta chains came from one sample sequenced in a study of blood T cell repertoires in COVID-19. Some clones are missing from TCRdb's copy, which holds only in-frame ones; the method was immunoSEQ multiplex PCR. The sample carries about 110,000 clones, 71% recorded once. Input material: peripheral blood. These receptors were collected from a woman in her 40s with acute or convalescent COVID-19.

This rearrangement joins TRBV7-2 to TRBJ2-7; possibly TRBD1 for D (5 bases). Trimming removed 5 bases at V and 1 base at J, with 21 bases between. This CDR3 contains 17 residues. Looked up from germline, CDR1 is SGHTA and CDR2 is FQGNSA. The CDR3 DNA is TGTGCCAGCAGCGGAACCTCAGGGTTTGAGCGTTCCTACGAGCAGTACTTC. Its protein is CASSGTSGFERSYEQYF. The full variable domain, with the rest looked up from reference TRBV7-2 and TRBJ2-7, is GAGVSQSPSNKVTEKGKDVELRCDPISGHTALYWYRQSLGQGLEFLIYFQGNSAPDKSGLPSDRFSAERTGGSVSTLTIQRTQQEDSAVYLCASSGTSGFERSYEQYFGPGTRLTVT.

The chain links TRBV28 to TRBJ1-2; a weak D match, TRBD1 (6 bases). Trimming stripped 6 bases from V and 5 bases from J, with 19 bases between. The germline gives CDR1 MDHEN, CDR2 SYDVKM. This CDR3 comprises 15 residues. CDR3 loop: CASSSRGGGLYGYTF. CDR3 DNA sequence: TGTGCCAGCAGCAGCCGTGGCGGGGGCTTATATGGCTACACCTTC.

This chain joins TRBV5-6 and TRBJ1-6; no firm D call. Deletions cut 3 bases from V and 7 bases from J, with 20 bases between. This CDR3 spans 17 amino acids. The germline V gene has CDR1 SGHDT and CDR2 YYEEEE. CDR3 loop: CASSSTRLNGLNSPLHF. The CDR3 bases are TGTGCCAGCAGCTCCACCCGCTTAAATGGACTAAATTCACCCCTCCACTTT.

A few counts support this clone. This chain joins TRBV2 and TRBJ1-5; weak D call: TRBD1 (5 bases). The V end lost 6 bases, the J end lost 2 bases, and 14 bases lay between the germline ends. Germline V gene lookup returns CDR1 SNHLY and CDR2 FYNNEI. This CDR3 has 15 residues. CDR3 residues: CASSLGASGNQPQHF. For the CDR3, the DNA is TGTGCCAGCAGCTTAGGGGCTTCCGGCAATCAGCCCCAGCATTTT.

The chain carries TRBV6-5 and TRBJ1-2; D might be TRBD1 (5 bases). CDR1 MNHEY and CDR2 SVGAGI come from the germline V gene. The CDR3 has 13 residues. Deletions cut 2 bases from V and 8 bases from J, with 12 bases between. CDR3 sequence: CASSYSGGSGYTF. Written as DNA, the CDR3 is TGTGCCAGCAGTTACAGTGGGGGGTCCGGCTACACCTTC.

In its sample, this clone was seen a few times. V usage is TRBV19 and J usage is TRBJ2-7; the match to TRBD1 covers 7 bases. The trim removed 6 bases at V and 7 bases at J, leaving 9 bases unmatched. CDR1 and CDR2 (germline): LNHDA, SQIVND (reference sequence). The CDR3 spans 13 residues. Written as DNA, the CDR3 is TGTGCCAGTAGGCTAACAGGGGAGCGAGAGCAGTACTTC. The encoded protein is CASRLTGEREQYF.

V and J are TRBV2 and TRBJ2-1, with D possibly being TRBD2 (7 bases). Trimming stripped 5 bases from V and 7 bases from J, with 15 bases between. Germline V CDR1 and CDR2: SNHLY, FYNNEI. The CDR3 is made up of 14 amino acids. This CDR3 reads CASSSFEGGNEQFF. The CDR3 nucleotides read TGTGCCAGCAGTAGTTTCGAGGGGGGGAATGAGCAGTTCTTC.

The V and J genes are TRBV29-1 and TRBJ2-7, with 10 bases matching TRBD2. This CDR3 contains 15 residues. CDR1 is SQVTM and CDR2 is ANQGSEA in the germline V gene. V was pared by 5 bases and J by 2 bases, with 9 bases of the junction left unmatched. CDR3 in amino acids: CSVSQGTSVPYEQYF. CDR3 sequence (DNA): TGCAGCGTTAGCCAAGGGACTAGCGTACCCTACGAGCAGTACTTC.

This chain links TRBV18 with TRBJ2-5, with 7 bases that match TRBD2. CDR1 is KGHSH, CDR2 LQKENI, per germline. V lost 4 bases, J lost 4 bases, and 9 bases stayed unmatched. The CDR3 runs to 15 residues. The CDR3 DNA reads as TGTGCCAGCTCACGACGTACTGCGGGGGTAGAGACCCAGTACTTC. It translates to CASSRRTAGVETQYF.

Only a few counts were recorded for this clone. The J gene is TRBJ2-2, the V gene TRBV18; 8 nucleotides align to TRBD2. Germline V gives CDR1 KGHSH, CDR2 LQKENI. CDR3 length equals 17 residues. Trimming removed 3 bases from V and 1 base from J; junction bases left unmatched: 7. Here the CDR3 DNA reads TGTGCCAGCTCACCGCCGAAAGCGGGGGAGAACACCGGGGAGCTGTTTTTT. This gives the protein CASSPPKAGENTGELFF.

The chain combines TRBV29-1 with TRBJ2-7, with 9 nucleotides matching TRBD1. In germline, CDR1 is SQVTM, CDR2 ANQGSEA. V shed 0 bases and J 4 bases; nucleotides not matched to a gene: 4. The CDR3 is 14 residues long. The CDR3 protein is CSVEESDRGYEQYF. Written as DNA, the CDR3 is TGCAGCGTTGAAGAATCGGACAGGGGTTACGAGCAGTACTTC.

V usage is TRBV11-2 and J usage is TRBJ1-6; no definite D call. The germline V and J ends were trimmed by 0 bases and 8 bases, with 5 bases remaining between them. Germline values: CDR1 SGHAT, CDR2 FQNNGV. This CDR3 is built from 13 residues. The CDR3: CASSLEGHSPLHF. Written as DNA, the CDR3 is TGTGCCAGCAGCTTAGAGGGCCATTCACCCCTCCACTTT.

The V call is TRBV4-3, the J call TRBJ2-7; unclear D gene. The CDR3 has 13 residues. V lost 1 base to trimming and J lost 2 bases, with 6 bases between them. The germline V gene encodes CDR1 LGHNA and CDR2 YSLEER. CDR3 sequence reads: CASSQGETYEQYF. CDR3 nucleotides: TGCGCCAGCAGCCAAGGCGAAACCTACGAGCAGTACTTC.

The V and J genes are TRBV5-1 and TRBJ2-1, with 10 bases identical to TRBD2. Germline-derived CDR1 and CDR2 are SGHRS and YFSETQ. This CDR3 is built from 15 residues. V shed 4 bases, J shed 8 bases, and the junction held 9 bases outside the gene matches. The CDR3, as DNA: TGCGCCAGCAGCCCAGAGCGGGGGGGCCGGGATGAGCAGTTCTTC. Translated: CASSPERGGRDEQFF.

This clone was picked up one time. The chain combines TRBV4-1 with TRBJ2-1; 9 nucleotides match TRBD2. The CDR3 is made up of 12 amino acids. V was clipped by 5 bases and J by 8 bases; unmatched bases: 1. Germline V gene data show CDR1 as MGHRA and CDR2 as YSYEKL. The CDR3: CASSRTSDEQFF. CDR3 coding DNA: TGCGCCAGCAGCAGGACTAGCGATGAGCAGTTCTTC.

V and J are TRBV6-5 and TRBJ1-1; D not certain. In germline, CDR1 is MNHEY, CDR2 SVGAGI. The V end was cut by 6 bases, the J end by 6 bases, with 17 bases between. CDR3 length: 14 amino acids. CDR3 in amino acids: CASSSNEKAPEAFF. In DNA form, the CDR3 reads TGTGCCAGCAGCTCAAATGAGAAAGCCCCTGAAGCTTTCTTT.

This clone was seen a few times. The rearrangement uses TRBV9 and TRBJ2-2; no firm D call. This CDR3 region has 15 residues. Germline CDR1 is SGDLS and CDR2 is YYNGEE. V was cut by 0 bases and J by 5 bases, with 11 bases left in between. CDR3 in DNA: TGTGCCAGCAGCGTAGGTGTGGAGCCGACCGGGGAGCTGTTTTTT. Amino acid sequence: CASSVGVEPTGELFF.

This rearrangement joins TRBV29-1 to TRBJ2-7, with 8 bases aligning to TRBD2. Germline lookup yields CDR1 SQVTM and CDR2 ANQGSEA. CDR3 length: 13 residues. Trimming took 5 bases from V and 4 from J; bases not matched to a gene: 7. In nucleotides, the CDR3 is TGCAGCGTTCTCGGTTTAGCGGGGTACGAGCAGTACTTC. Amino acid sequence: CSVLGLAGYEQYF.

The chain links TRBV30 to TRBJ1-1; perhaps TRBD1 as D (5 bases). The germline CDR1 and CDR2 sequences are GTSNPN and SVGIG (reference sequence). V was trimmed by 0 bases and J by 5 bases, leaving 13 bases between them. The CDR3 is 14 amino acids. CDR3: CAWSVGQGGTEAFF. The CDR3 coding sequence is TGTGCCTGGAGTGTAGGGCAGGGAGGAACTGAAGCTTTCTTT.

The sample holds a few counts of this clone. V is TRBV6-5 and J is TRBJ2-2, with D possibly TRBD1 on 5 matching bases. The CDR3 is 14 residues long. Germline V gene data show CDR1 as MNHEY and CDR2 as SVGAGI. V dropped 2 bases and J dropped 5 bases, with 9 bases sitting between them. CDR3 DNA sequence: TGTGCCAGCAGTTACGACAGTCGGACCGGGGAGCTGTTTTTT. Translation gives CASSYDSRTGELFF.

The chain links TRBV30 to TRBJ2-3, with 7 bases that match TRBD1. The CDR3 has 14 residues. The ends lost 2 bases at V and 1 base at J; junction bases unmatched: 3. CDR1 and CDR2 (germline): GTSNPN, SVGIG (reference sequence). Here the CDR3 reads CAWSQGGGTDTQYF. The CDR3 region has the DNA TGTGCCTGGAGTCAAGGGGGCGGCACAGATACGCAGTATTTT.

The chain joins TRBV5-1 to TRBJ1-1; the D gene is possibly TRBD1 (6 bases). The CDR3 consists of 14 residues. The ends were cut back, 0 bases at V and 6 bases at J, with 12 bases in the middle. Germline CDR1 reads SGHRS; CDR2 reads YFSETQ. The CDR3 DNA reads as TGCGCCAGCAGCTTGGCTACAGGGATTCCTGAAGCTTTCTTT. Residues: CASSLATGIPEAFF.

To note about this clone: In the same sample, other DNA sequences code for this CDR3. This chain joins TRBV6-5 and TRBJ2-7; 9 bases are a match to TRBD1. This CDR3 is 13 amino acids long. Germline trimming cut 6 bases from V and 4 bases from J; bases unmatched to any gene: 4. CDR1 is MNHEY, CDR2 SVGAGI, per germline. The CDR3 nucleotides read TGTGCCAGCAGAACAGGGGGCGCGTACGAGCAGTACTTC. Amino acid sequence: CASRTGGAYEQYF.

This clone has only a few counts. The chain joins TRBV28 to TRBJ2-7, with TRBD2 matching over 8 bases. There are 15 residues in the CDR3. The junction had 6 bases not matched to a gene; V was cut back by 3 bases and J by 2 bases. CDR1 and CDR2 (germline): MDHEN, SYDVKM. The CDR3 here is CASSFRGGFAYEQYF. In nucleotides, the CDR3 is TGTGCCAGCAGTTTTCGGGGGGGGTTTGCCTACGAGCAGTACTTC.

This clone was counted between two and nine times. The chain recombines TRBV13 with TRBJ2-4; TRBD1 matches 7 bases. This CDR3 spans 14 amino acids. J lost 7 bases, V lost 5 bases, and 8 bases had no gene match. The germline CDR1 and CDR2 sequences are PRHDT and FYEKMQ (reference sequence). CDR3 in DNA: TGTGCCAGCAGCCGCAGACAGGGTGGTAACATTCAGTACTTC. It is translated as CASSRRQGGNIQYF.

The gene calls are TRBV7-2 and TRBJ2-1, with a possible D match to TRBD1 (9 bases). The V gene's germline CDR1 is SGHTA and CDR2 FQGNSA. The CDR3 is made up of 16 amino acids. The germline V and J ends were trimmed by 4 bases and 4 bases, with 17 bases remaining between them. CDR3 nucleotide sequence: TGTGCCAGCAGCTCGGGGGGGGGACAGGGATACAATGAGCAGTTCTTC. Translation gives CASSSGGGQGYNEQFF.

This chain joins TRBV9 and TRBJ1-2, with TRBD1 as a possible D gene (6 bases). V was pared by 6 bases and J by 4 bases, with 16 bases between. This CDR3 contains 14 residues. Germline loops: CDR1 SGDLS, CDR2 YYNGEE. This CDR3 is CASTGGAGVYGYTF. DNA for the CDR3: TGTGCCAGCACCGGGGGGGCAGGGGTCTATGGCTACACCTTC.

The J gene is TRBJ1-5, the V gene TRBV10-3; 8 bases line up with TRBD1. Looked up from germline, CDR1 is ENHRY and CDR2 is SYGVKD. This CDR3 is 14 amino acids long. J gave up 5 bases and V 3 bases, and 3 bases lay outside the gene matches. CDR3 coding DNA: TGTGCCATCAGTGATGACAGGGGTTATCAGCCCCAGCATTTT. Translation gives CAISDDRGYQPQHF.

The chain has TRBV2 and TRBJ1-3; 7 bases align to TRBD1. This CDR3 comprises 14 residues. The junction had 4 bases not matched to a gene; V was cut back by 5 bases and J by 3 bases. The V gene's germline CDR1 is SNHLY and CDR2 FYNNEI. Here the CDR3 DNA reads TGTGCCAGCAGTCGACAGGGAGATGGAAACACCATATATTTT. Amino acid sequence: CASSRQGDGNTIYF.

The rearrangement uses TRBV12-3 or TRBV12-4 and TRBJ1-6; D gene ambiguous. This CDR3 has 13 amino acids. V lost 3 bases and J 10 bases, leaving 10 bases between the germline ends. The CDR3 loop reads CASSLNRGSPLHF. The CDR3 coding sequence is TGTGCCAGCAGTTTGAACAGAGGGTCACCCCTCCACTTT.